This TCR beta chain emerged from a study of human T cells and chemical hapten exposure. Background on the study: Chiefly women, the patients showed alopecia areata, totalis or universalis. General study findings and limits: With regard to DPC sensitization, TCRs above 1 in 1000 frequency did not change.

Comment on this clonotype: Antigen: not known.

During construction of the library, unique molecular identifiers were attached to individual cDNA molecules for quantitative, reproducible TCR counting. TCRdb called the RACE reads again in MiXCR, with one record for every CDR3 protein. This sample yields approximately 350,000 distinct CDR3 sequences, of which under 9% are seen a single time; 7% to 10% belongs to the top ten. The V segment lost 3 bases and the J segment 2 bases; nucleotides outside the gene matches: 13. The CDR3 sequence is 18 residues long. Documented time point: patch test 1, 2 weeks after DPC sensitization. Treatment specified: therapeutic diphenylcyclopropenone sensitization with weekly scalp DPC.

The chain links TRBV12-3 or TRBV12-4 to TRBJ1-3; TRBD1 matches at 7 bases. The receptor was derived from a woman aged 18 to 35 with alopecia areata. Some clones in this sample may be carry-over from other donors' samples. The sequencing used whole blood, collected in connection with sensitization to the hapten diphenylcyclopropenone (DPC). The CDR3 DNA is TGTGCCAGCAGTTTTTCATCCAGGGGGATACTTACTGGAAACACCATATATTTT. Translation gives CASSFSSRGILTGNTIYF.